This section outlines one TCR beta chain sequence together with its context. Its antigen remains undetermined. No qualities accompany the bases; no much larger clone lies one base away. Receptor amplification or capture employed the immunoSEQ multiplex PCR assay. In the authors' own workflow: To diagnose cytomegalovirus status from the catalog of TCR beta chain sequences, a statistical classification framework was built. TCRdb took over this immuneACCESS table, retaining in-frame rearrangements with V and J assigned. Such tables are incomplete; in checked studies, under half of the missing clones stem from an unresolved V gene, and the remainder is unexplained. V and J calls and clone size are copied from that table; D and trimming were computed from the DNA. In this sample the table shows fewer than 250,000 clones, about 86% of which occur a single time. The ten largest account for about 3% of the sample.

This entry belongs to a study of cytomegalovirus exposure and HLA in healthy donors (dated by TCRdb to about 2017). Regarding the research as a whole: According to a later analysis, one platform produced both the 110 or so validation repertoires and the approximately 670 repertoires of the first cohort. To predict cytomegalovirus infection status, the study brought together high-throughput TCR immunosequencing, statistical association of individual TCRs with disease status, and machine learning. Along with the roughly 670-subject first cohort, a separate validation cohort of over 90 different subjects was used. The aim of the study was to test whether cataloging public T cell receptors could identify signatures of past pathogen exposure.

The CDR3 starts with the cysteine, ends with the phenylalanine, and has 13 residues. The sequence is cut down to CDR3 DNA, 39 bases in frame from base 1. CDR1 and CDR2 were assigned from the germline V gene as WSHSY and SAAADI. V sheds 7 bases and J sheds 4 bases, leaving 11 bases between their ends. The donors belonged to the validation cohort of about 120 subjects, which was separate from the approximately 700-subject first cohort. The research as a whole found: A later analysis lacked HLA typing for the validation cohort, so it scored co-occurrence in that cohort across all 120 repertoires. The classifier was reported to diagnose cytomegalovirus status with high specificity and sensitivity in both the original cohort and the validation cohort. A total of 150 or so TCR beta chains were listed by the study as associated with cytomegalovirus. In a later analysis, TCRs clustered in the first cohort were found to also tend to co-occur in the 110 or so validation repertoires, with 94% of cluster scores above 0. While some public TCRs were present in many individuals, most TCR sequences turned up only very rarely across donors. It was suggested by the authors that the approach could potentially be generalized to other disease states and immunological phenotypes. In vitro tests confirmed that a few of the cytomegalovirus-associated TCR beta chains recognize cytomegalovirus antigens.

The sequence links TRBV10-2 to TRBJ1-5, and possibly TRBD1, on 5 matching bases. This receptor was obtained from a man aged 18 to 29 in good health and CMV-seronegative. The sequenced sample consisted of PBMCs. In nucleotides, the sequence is TGCGCCAGCACAGACAGAGCAAATCAGCCCCAGCATTTT. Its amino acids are CASTDRANQPQHF.